The count of the clone carrying this TCR beta chain is one. One end of the junction varies from germline; a read error may be responsible. The same CDR3 also results from other DNA sequences found in this sample. The data are from a study of T cells in localized non-small cell lung cancer. Clones were read by immunoSEQ multiplex PCR, and TCRdb kept only the in-frame ones, dropping some. The sample shows around 22,000 clones, about 91% of them seen only once. The starting material was peripheral blood mononuclear cells, obtained before any cancer treatment. The clonotype was recovered from a woman aged 40 to 75 with stage III lung adenocarcinoma.

CDR3: CASPNRPHRGRNQPQHF. The CDR3 DNA reads TGTGCCAGTCCTAACCGGCCCCACAGGGGGCGGAATCAACCCCAGCATTTT. The chain carries TRBV5-8 and TRBJ1-5; TRBD1 matches at 9 bases. The V gene's germline CDR1 is SGHTS and CDR2 YDEGEE. The CDR3 is made up of 17 amino acids. Drawing the rest from reference TRBV5-8 and TRBJ1-5, the complete variable domain is EAGVTQSPTHLIKTRGQQATLRCSPISGHTSVYWYQQALGLGLQFLLWYDEGEERNRGNFPPRFSGRQFPNYSSELNVNALELEDSALYLCASPNRPHRGRNQPQHFGDGTRLSIL.